Below, 11 T cell receptor beta chains from the same sample are listed, as sequenced in a study of T cell responses to AZD1222 COVID-19 vaccine. Data came from immunoSEQ multiplex PCR; TCRdb stores just in-frame clones and leaves some out. There are 100,000 to 150,000 clones in the sample; less than 90% occur only once, and about 4.2% lies in the top ten. The material sequenced was peripheral blood, taken on day 0 of AZD1222 vaccination. All receptors derive from an adult in good health.

V gene TRBV28 combines with J gene TRBJ1-4, with D possibly matching TRBD1 (5 bases). Trimming cost V 9 bases and J 0 bases, with 17 bases left between them. CDR3 size: 16 residues. Germline CDR1 and CDR2: MDHEN and SYDVKM. This CDR3 reads CASFNQGYTTNEKLFF. The CDR3 coding sequence is TGTGCCAGTTTCAACCAGGGTTACACAACTAATGAAAAACTGTTTTTT.

V is TRBV7-2 and J is TRBJ2-5, with D perhaps assigned TRBD1 or TRBD2 (5 bases each). Germline assignment: CDR1 SGHTA and CDR2 FQGNSA. This CDR3 has 18 residues. V gave up 6 bases and J gave up 5 bases, with 28 bases separating them. The CDR3 DNA reads as TGTGCCAGCAGAGGTCCGGGACGAAAAGCATCGGGGTCGGAGACCCAGTACTTC. It encodes CASRGPGRKASGSETQYF. Combining the CDR3 with reference TRBV7-2 and TRBJ2-5 gives the whole variable domain GAGVSQSPSNKVTEKGKDVELRCDPISGHTALYWYRQSLGQGLEFLIYFQGNSAPDKSGLPSDRFSAERTGGSVSTLTIQRTQQEDSAVYLCASRGPGRKASGSETQYFGPGTRLLVL.

The V call is TRBV7-3, the J call TRBJ2-2; TRBD2 might be the D (6 bases). V lost 7 bases and J 1 base, leaving 10 bases between the germline ends. Germline CDR1 reads SGHTA; CDR2 reads FQGTGA. The CDR3 spans 14 residues. The CDR3 loop is CASTGTLNTGELFF. In DNA form, the CDR3 reads TGTGCCAGCACCGGGACTTTGAACACCGGGGAGCTGTTTTTT.

V usage is TRBV19 and J usage is TRBJ2-2; D not resolved. The length of the CDR3 is 13 residues. CDR1 is LNHDA, CDR2 SQIVND, per germline (reference sequence). Trimming left V 1 base short and J 4 bases short, with 4 bases between. The CDR3 DNA sequence: TGTGCCAGTAGTATAGGCACCACCGGGGAGCTGTTTTTT. This translates into CASSIGTTGELFF.

The chain has TRBV18 and TRBJ1-1; 8 nucleotides agree with TRBD1. This CDR3 is 15 amino acids long. Germline values: CDR1 KGHSH, CDR2 LQKENI. J gave up 0 bases and V 2 bases, and 2 bases lay outside the gene matches. CDR3 sequence: CASSPEGQVNTEAFF. Here the CDR3 DNA reads TGTGCCAGCTCACCAGAGGGACAGGTGAACACTGAAGCTTTCTTT.

In this sample, this clone turned up once. The chain combines TRBV19 with TRBJ1-1, with 8 bases aligning to TRBD1. The CDR3 spans 15 residues. Germline CDR1 and CDR2: LNHDA and SQIVND (reference sequence). V lost 9 bases to trimming and J lost 1 base; unmatched junction nucleotides: 10. The CDR3 DNA sequence: TGTGCCAGCCAAGGGTGGACAGGGAAGAACACTGAAGCTTTCTTT. It translates to CASQGWTGKNTEAFF.

The rearrangement uses TRBV20-1 and TRBJ1-6; the D is unclear. From germline, CDR1 is DFQATT and CDR2 SNEGSKA (reference sequence). Trimming cost V 3 bases and J 5 bases, with 14 bases left between them. CDR3 length: 15 amino acids. DNA of the CDR3: TGCAGTGCTAGTACGCCCGGTTCGAATAATTCACCCCTCCACTTT. This sequence encodes CSASTPGSNNSPLHF.

V is TRBV2 and J is TRBJ2-1, with TRBD2 identical over 7 bases. V trimming: 4 bases; J trimming: 5 bases; junction bases outside the gene matches: 8. Germline V gene sequence: CDR1 SNHLY, CDR2 FYNNEI. The length of the CDR3 is 15 residues. The DNA for the CDR3 is TGTGCCAGCAGTGTGACTAGCCTAGTCAACAATGAGCAGTTCTTC. This sequence encodes CASSVTSLVNNEQFF.

This clone has only one observation. V is TRBV7-9 and J is TRBJ2-7, with TRBD1 as a possible D gene (6 bases). Germline V gives CDR1 SEHNR, CDR2 FQNEAQ (reference sequence). CDR3 length: 18 amino acids. V shed 1 base and J shed 2 bases, with 21 bases lying between them. The CDR3 DNA follows: TGTGCCAGCAGCTTAGAGGCCCTCGCCCCGGCAGGGGCCTACGAGCAGTACTTC. It specifies CASSLEALAPAGAYEQYF.

This clone showed up just once. The gene calls are TRBV27 and TRBJ2-1; 9 bases align to TRBD1. The CDR3 has 15 amino acids. Per germline, CDR1 MNHEY and CDR2 SMNVEV (reference sequence). V was clipped by 6 bases and J by 7 bases; unmatched bases: 10. Here the CDR3 DNA reads TGTGCCAGCAGGGGAACGACAGGGGGGGTAAATGAGCAGTTCTTC. Its protein is CASRGTTGGVNEQFF.

V usage is TRBV24-1 and J usage is TRBJ1-6; D remains ambiguous. With 7 bases removed from V and 9 bases from J, the gap between germline ends came to 21 bases. The CDR3 has 16 amino acids. Per the germline V gene, CDR1 is KGHDR and CDR2 is SFDVKD. CDR3 coding DNA: TGTGCCACCAGGACCCTTAGAGCGGAGGAATTTTCACCCCTCCACTTT. This translates into CATRTLRAEEFSPLHF.